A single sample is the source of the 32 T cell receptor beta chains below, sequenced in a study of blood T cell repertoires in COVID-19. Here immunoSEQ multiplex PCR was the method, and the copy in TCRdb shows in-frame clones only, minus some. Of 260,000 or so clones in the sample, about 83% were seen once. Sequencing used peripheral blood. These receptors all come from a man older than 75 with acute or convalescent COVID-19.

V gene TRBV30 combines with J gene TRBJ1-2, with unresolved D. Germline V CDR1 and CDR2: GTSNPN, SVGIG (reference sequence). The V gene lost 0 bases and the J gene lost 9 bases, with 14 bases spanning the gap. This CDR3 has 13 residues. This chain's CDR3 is CAWSVLRNPSYTF. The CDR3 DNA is TGTGCCTGGAGTGTACTGCGAAACCCCAGCTACACCTTC.

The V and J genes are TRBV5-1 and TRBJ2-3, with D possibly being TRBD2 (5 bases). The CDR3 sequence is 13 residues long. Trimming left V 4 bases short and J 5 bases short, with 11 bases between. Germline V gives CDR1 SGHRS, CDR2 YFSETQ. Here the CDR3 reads CASSPSRGDTQYF. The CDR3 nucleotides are TGCGCCAGCAGCCCATCCCGGGGAGATACGCAGTATTTT.

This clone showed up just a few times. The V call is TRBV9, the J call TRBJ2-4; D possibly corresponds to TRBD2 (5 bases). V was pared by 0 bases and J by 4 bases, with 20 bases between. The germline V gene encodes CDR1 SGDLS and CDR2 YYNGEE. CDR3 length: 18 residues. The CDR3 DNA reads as TGTGCCAGCAGCGTAGTTCCCCCTAGCAGAAGACTTAAAAACATTCAGTACTTC. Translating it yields CASSVVPPSRRLKNIQYF.

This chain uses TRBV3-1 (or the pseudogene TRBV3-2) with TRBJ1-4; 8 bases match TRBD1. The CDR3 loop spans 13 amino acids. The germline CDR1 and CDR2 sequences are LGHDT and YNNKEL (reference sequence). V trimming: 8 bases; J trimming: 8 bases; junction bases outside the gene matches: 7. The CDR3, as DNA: TGTGCCAGCGAAAACAGGGGGGAGGAAAAACTGTTTTTT. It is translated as CASENRGEEKLFF.

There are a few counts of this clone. The CDR3 protein is CASSEEGRSSYEQYF. The CDR3 nucleotides read TGTGCCAGCAGTGAGGAGGGCCGCAGCTCCTACGAGCAGTACTTC. This rearrangement joins TRBV2 to TRBJ2-7, with TRBD2 as a possible D gene (6 bases). V dropped 3 bases and J dropped 0 bases, with 12 bases sitting between them. CDR1 and CDR2 from the germline V gene are SNHLY and FYNNEI. The CDR3 loop spans 15 amino acids.

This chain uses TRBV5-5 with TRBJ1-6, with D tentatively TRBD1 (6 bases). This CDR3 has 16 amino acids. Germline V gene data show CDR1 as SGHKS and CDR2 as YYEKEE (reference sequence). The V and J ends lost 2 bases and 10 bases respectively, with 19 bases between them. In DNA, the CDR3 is TGTGCCAGCAGCTTAGGTCCGGGTGGGGGCCGGTCACCCCTCCACTTT. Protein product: CASSLGPGGGRSPLHF.

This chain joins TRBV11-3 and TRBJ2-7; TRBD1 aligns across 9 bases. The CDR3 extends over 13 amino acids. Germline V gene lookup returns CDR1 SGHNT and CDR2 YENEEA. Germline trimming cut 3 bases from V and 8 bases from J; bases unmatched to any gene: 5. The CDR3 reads CASSLGQGAKQYF. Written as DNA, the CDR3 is TGTGCCAGCAGCTTGGGACAGGGCGCAAAGCAGTACTTC.

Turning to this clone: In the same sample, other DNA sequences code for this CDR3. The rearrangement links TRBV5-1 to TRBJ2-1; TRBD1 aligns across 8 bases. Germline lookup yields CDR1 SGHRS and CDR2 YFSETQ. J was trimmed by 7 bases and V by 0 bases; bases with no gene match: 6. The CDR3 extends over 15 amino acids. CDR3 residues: CASSLGGQVGNEQFF. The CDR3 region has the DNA TGCGCCAGCAGCTTGGGGGGACAGGTTGGGAATGAGCAGTTCTTC.

The chain's CDR3 is CASRPGQGALATEAFF. CDR3 bases: TGTGCCAGTAGACCCGGACAGGGGGCGTTGGCCACTGAAGCTTTCTTT. The J gene is TRBJ1-1, the V gene TRBV19; the match to TRBD1 covers 11 bases. The V and J ends lost 6 bases and 4 bases, in that order; junction bases with no gene match: 10. Germline V lookup: CDR1 LNHDA, CDR2 SQIVND (reference sequence). CDR3 size: 16 residues.

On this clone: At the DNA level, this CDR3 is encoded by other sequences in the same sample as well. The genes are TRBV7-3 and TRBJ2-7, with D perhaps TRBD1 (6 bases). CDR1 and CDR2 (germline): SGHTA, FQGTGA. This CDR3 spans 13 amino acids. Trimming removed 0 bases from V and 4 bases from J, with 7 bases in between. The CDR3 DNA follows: TGTGCCAGCAGCTTAACAGGGGGTTACGAGCAGTACTTC. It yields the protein CASSLTGGYEQYF.

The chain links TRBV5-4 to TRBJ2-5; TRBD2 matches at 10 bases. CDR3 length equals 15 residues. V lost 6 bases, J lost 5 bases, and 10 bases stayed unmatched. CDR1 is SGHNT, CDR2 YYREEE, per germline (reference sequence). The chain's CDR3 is CASTKSGGARETQYF. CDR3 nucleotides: TGTGCCAGCACCAAAAGCGGGGGGGCCCGGGAGACCCAGTACTTC.

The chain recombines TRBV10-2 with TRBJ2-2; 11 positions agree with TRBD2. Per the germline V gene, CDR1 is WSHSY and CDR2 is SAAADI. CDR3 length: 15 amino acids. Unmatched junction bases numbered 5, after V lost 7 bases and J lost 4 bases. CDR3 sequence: CASIPGLAVTGELFF. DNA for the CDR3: TGCGCCAGCATCCCGGGACTAGCGGTCACCGGGGAGCTGTTTTTT.

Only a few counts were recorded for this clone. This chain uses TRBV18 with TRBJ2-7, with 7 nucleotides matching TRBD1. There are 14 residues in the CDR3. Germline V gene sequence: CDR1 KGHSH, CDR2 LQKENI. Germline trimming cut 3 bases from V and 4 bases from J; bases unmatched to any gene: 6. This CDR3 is CASSPGQSLYEQYF. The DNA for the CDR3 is TGTGCCAGCTCACCGGGACAGAGTTTATACGAGCAGTACTTC. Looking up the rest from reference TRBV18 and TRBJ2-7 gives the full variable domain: NAGVMQNPRHLVRRRGQEARLRCSPMKGHSHVYWYRQLPEEGLKFMVYLQKENIIDESGMPKERFSAEFPKEGPSILRIQQVVRGDSAAYFCASSPGQSLYEQYFGPGTRLTVT.

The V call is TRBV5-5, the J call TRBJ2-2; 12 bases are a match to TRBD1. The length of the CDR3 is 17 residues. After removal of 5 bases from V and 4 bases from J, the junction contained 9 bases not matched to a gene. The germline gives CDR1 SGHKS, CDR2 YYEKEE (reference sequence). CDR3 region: CASRAGTGGLVTGELFF. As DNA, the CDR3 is TGTGCCAGCAGGGCCGGGACAGGGGGCTTAGTCACCGGGGAGCTGTTTTTT.

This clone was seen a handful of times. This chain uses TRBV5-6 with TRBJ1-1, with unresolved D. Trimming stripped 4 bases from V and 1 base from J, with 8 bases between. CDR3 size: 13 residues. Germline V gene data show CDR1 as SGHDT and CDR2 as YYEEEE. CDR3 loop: CASSADKNTEAFF. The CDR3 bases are TGTGCCAGCAGCGCAGACAAGAACACTGAAGCTTTCTTT.

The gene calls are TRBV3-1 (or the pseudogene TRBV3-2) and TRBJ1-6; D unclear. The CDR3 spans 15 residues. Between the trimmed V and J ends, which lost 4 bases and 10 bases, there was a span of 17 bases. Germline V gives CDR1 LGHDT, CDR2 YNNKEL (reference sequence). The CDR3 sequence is CASSPNLDTPSPLHF. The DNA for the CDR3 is TGTGCCAGCAGCCCTAACCTTGATACGCCCTCACCCCTCCACTTT.

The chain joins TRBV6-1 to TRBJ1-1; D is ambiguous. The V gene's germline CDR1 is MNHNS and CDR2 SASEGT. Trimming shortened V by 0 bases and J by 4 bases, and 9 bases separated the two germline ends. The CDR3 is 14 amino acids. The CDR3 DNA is TGTGCCAGCAGTGAAGCAACGGGTTTCACTGAAGCTTTCTTT. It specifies CASSEATGFTEAFF.

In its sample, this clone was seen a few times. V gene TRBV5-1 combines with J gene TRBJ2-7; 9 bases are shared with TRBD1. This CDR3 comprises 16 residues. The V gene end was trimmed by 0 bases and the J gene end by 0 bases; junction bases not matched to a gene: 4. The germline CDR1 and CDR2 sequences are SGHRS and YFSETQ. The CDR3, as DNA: TGCGCCAGCAGCTTGGGCTGGACAGGGGCCTCCTACGAGCAGTACTTC. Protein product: CASSLGWTGASYEQYF.

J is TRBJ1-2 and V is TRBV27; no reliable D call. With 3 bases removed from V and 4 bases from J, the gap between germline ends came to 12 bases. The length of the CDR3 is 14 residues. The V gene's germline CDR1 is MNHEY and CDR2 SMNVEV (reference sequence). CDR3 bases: TGTGCCAGCAGTTTTGGGCCAGCCACCTATGGCTACACCTTC. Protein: CASSFGPATYGYTF.

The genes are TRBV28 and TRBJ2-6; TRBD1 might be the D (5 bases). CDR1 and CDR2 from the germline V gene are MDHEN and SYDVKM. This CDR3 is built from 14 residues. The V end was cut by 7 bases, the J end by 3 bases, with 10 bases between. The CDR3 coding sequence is TGTGCCAGCACTATAGGGGATGGGGCCAACGTCCTGACTTTC. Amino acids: CASTIGDGANVLTF.

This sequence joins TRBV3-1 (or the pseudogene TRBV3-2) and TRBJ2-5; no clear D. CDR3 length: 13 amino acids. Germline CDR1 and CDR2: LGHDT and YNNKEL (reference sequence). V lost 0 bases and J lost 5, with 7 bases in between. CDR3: CASSQDLMETQYF. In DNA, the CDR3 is TGTGCCAGCAGCCAAGATCTAATGGAGACCCAGTACTTC.

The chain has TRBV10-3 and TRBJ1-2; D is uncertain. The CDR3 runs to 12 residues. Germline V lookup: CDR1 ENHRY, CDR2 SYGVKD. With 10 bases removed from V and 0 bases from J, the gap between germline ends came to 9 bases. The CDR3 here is CATSTPNYGYTF. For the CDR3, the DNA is TGTGCCACTTCGACTCCTAACTATGGCTACACCTTC.

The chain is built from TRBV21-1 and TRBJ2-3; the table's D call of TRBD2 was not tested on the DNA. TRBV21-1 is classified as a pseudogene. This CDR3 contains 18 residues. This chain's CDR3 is CASSKEGSRGGRTDTQYF. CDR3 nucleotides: TGTGCCAGCAGCAAAGAGGGCTCCCGGGGGGGTAGGACAGATACGCAGTATTTT.

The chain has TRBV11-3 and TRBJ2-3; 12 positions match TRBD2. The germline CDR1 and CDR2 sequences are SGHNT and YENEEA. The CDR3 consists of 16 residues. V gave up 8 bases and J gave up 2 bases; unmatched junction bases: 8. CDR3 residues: CASSIGLAGLTDTQYF. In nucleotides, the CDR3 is TGTGCCAGCTCAATAGGACTAGCGGGGCTCACAGATACGCAGTATTTT.

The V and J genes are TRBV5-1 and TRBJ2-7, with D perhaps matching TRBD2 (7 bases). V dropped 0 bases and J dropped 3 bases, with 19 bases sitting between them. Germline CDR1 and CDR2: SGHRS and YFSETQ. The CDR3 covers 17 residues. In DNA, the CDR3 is TGCGCCAGCAGCTTGGCGGTTGGGGGGGCTGGGGTCTACGAGCAGTACTTC. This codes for CASSLAVGGAGVYEQYF.

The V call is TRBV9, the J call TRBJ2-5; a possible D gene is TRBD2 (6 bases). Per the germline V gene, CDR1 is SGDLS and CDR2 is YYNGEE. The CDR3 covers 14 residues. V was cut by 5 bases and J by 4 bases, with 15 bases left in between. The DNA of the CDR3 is TGTGCCAGCAGTCAGGACTACCGCCGAGAGACCCAGTACTTC. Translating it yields CASSQDYRRETQYF.

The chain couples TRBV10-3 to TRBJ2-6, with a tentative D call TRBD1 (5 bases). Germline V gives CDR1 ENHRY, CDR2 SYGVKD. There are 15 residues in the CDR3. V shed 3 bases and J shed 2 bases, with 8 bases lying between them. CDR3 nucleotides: TGTGCCATCAGTGACAGGGCCACTGGGGCCAACGTCCTGACTTTC. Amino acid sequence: CAISDRATGANVLTF.

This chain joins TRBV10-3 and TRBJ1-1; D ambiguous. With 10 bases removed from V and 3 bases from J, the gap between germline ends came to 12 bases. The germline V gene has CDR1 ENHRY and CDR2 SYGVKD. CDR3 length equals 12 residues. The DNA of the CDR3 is TGTGCCAGAATAAGGAGTTACACTGAAGCTTTCTTT. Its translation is CARIRSYTEAFF.

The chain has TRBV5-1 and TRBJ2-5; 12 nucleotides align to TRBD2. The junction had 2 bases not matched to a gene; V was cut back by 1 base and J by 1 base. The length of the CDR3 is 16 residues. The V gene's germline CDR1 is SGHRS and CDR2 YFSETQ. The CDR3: CASSLLLAGGQETQYF. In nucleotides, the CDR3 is TGCGCCAGCAGCTTGTTACTAGCGGGGGGCCAAGAGACCCAGTACTTC.

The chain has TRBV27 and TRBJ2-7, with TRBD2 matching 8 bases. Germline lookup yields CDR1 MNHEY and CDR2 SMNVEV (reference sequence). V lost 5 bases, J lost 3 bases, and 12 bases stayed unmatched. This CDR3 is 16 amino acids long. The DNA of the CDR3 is TGTGCCAGCAGTCCTCCGCAAGGGACTAGATTCTACGAGCAGTACTTC. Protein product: CASSPPQGTRFYEQYF.

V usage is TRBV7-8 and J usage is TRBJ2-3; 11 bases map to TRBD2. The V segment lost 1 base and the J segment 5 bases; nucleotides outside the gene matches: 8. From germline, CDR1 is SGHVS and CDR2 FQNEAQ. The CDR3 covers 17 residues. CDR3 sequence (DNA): TGTGCCAGCAGCTTAGGATCCCTAGCGGGGGGACAAGATACGCAGTATTTT. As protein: CASSLGSLAGGQDTQYF.

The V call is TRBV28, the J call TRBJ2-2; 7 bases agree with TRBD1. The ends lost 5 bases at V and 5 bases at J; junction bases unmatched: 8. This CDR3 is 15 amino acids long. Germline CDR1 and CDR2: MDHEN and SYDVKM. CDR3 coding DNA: TGTGCCAGCAGTATCCGACAGGGTTGGACCGGGGAGCTGTTTTTT. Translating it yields CASSIRQGWTGELFF.